This T cell receptor (beta chain) was found in a study of shared clonotypes between healthy human individuals. Whole-study results and caveats: Sampling included only blood; tissue repertoires likely differ. Sharing across a few donors was seen in roughly 5.2% of naive CD4 clonotypes.

Only in-frame clones appear in the TCRdb table, and some are missing; sequencing was by immunoSEQ multiplex PCR. The repertoire holds nearly 2 million clones, with approximately 94% as singletons. Cells designated naive CD8 were CD45RO-negative and were positively selected for CCR7, with terminally differentiated effector memory CD45RA+ cells excluded. As for this clone: Its target is unknown.

This CDR3 region has 13 residues. Germline V gene data show CDR1 as MNHNS and CDR2 as SASEGT. Trimming stripped 3 bases from V and 6 bases from J, with 12 bases between. The genes are TRBV6-1 and TRBJ2-7; D is uncertain. The sequence was collected from a man between 18 and 29 years old in good health. The sample consisted of naive CD8+ T cells sorted from blood. The CDR3, as DNA: TGTGCCAGCAGTGATTTCCAATCGGGCGAGCAGTACTTC. This codes for CASSDFQSGEQYF.